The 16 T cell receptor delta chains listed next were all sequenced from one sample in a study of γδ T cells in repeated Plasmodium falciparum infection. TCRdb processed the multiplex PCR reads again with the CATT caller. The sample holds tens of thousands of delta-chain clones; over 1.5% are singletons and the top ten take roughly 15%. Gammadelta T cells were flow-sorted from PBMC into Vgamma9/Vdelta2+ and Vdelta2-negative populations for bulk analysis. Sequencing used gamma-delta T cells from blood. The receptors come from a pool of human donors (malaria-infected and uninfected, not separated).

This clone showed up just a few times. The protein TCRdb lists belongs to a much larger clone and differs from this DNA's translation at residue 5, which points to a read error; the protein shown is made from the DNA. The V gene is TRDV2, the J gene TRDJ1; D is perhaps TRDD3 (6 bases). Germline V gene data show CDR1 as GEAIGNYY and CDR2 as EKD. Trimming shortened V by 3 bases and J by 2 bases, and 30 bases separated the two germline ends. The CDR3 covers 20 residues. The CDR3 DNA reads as TGTGCCTGTGACGCCGGGTCCCTAGGGGGGGGACCCTCGGCAACCGATAAACTCATCTTT. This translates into CACDAGSLGGGPSATDKLIF.

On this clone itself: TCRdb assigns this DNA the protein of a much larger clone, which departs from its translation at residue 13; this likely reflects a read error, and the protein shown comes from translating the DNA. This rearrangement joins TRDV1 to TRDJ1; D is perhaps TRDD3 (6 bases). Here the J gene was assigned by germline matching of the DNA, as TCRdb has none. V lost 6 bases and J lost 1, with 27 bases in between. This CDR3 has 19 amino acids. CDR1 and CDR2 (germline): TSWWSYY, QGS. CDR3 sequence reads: CALGFPTWDWDLCTDKLIF. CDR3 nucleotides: TGTGCTCTTGGTTTCCCTACGTGGGACTGGGACCTTTGCACCGATAAACTCATCTTT.

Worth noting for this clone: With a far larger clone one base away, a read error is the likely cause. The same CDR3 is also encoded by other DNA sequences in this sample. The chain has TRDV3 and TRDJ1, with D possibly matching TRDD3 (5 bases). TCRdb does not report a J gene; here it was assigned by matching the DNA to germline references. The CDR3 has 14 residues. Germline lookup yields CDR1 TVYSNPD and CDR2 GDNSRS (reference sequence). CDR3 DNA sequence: TGCGCCTTTCACGACCCGATTTGGGGCGATAAACTCATCTTT. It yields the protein CAFHDPIWGDKLIF.

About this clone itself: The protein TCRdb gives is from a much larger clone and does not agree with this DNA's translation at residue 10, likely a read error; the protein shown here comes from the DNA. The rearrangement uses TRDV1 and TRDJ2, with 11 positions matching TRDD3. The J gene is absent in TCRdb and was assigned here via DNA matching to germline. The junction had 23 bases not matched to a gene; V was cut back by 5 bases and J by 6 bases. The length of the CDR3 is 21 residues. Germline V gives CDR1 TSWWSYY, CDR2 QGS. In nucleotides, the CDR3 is TGTGCTCTTGGGTTTTCCTACCTGCAAGGCCTGGGGGATACTCGGGCAGCACAACTCTTCTTT. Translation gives CALGFSYLQGLGDTRAAQLFF.

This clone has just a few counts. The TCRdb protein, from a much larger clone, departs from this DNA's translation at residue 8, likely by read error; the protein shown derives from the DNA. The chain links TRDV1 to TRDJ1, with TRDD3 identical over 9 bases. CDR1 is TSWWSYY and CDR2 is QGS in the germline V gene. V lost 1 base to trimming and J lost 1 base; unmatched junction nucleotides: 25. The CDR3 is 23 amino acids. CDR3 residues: CALGERVPSIPPWGYAGTDKLIF. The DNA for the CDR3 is TGTGCTCTTGGGGAACGAGTTCCCTCAATCCCGCCCTGGGGATACGCGGGCACCGATAAACTCATCTTT.

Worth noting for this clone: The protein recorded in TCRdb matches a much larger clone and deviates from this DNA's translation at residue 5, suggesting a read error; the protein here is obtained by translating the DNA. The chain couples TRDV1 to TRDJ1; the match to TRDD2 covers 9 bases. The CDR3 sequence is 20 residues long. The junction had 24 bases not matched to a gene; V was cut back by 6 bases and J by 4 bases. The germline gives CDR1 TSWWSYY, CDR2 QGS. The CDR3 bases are TGTGCTCTTGGTTCCCGACGAAGGCCTTCCTACGTTCGGGGGATCGATAAACTCATCTTT. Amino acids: CALGSRRRPSYVRGIDKLIF.

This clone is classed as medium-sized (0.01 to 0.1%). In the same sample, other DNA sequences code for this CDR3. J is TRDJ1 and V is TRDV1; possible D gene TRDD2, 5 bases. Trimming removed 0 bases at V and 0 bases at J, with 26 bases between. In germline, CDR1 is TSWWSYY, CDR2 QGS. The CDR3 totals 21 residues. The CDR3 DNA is TGTGCTCTTGGGGAACTCAAACCTTGCCGATTGATCCTAAAGTACACCGATAAACTCATCTTT. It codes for CALGELKPCRLILKYTDKLIF.

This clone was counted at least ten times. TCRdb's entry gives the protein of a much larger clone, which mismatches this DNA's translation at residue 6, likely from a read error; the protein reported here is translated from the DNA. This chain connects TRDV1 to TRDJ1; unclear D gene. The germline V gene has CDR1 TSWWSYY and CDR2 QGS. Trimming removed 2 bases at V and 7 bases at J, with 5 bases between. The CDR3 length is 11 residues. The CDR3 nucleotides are TGTGCTCTTGGGGAAGATCGTAAACTCATCTTT. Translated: CALGEDRKLIF.

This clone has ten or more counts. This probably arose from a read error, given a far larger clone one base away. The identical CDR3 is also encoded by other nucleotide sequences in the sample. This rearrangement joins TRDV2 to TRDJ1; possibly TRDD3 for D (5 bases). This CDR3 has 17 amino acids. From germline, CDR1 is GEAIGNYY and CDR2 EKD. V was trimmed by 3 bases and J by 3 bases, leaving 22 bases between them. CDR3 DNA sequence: TGTGCCTGTGACCGGGTTCCCGGGGTGGGGTCACCCGATAAACTCATCTTT. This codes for CACDRVPGVGSPDKLIF.

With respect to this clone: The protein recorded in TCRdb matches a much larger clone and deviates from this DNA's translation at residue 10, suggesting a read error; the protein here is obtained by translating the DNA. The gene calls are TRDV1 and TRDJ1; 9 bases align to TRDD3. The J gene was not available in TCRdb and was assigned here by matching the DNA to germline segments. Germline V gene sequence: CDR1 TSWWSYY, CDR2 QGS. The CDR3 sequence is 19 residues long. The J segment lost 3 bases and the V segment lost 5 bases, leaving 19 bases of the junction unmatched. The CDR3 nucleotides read TGTGCTCTTGGGCCCCGTACACCTTCCCTCTGGGGATACGCCGATAAACTCATCTTT. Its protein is CALGPRTPSLWGYADKLIF.

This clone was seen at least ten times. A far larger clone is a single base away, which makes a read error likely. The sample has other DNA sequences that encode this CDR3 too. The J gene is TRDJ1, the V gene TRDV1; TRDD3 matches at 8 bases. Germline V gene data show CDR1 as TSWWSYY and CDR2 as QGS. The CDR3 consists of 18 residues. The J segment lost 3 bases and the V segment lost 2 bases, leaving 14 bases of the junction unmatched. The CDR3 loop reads CALGESPLYWGSSDKLIF. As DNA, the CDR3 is TGTGCTCTTGGGGAAAGCCCCCTGTACTGGGGGTCCTCCGATAAACTCATCTTT.

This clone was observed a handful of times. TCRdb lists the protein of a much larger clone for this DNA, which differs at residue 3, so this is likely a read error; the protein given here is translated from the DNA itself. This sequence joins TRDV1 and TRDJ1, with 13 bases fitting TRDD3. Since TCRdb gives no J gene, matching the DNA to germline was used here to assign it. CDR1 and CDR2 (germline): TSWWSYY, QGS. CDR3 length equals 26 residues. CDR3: CAPGELGTTGHLLGDTLPWGTDKLIF. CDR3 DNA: TGTGCTCCTGGGGAACTGGGTACTACAGGTCATCTACTGGGGGATACGCTCCCCTGGGGGACCGATAAACTCATCTTT.

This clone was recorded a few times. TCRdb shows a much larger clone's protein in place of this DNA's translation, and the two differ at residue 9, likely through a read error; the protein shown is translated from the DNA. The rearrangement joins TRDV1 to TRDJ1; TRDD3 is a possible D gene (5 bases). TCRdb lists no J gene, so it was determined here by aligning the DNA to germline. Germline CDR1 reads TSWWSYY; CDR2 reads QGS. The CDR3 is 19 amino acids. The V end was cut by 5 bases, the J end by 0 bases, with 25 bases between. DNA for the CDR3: TGTGCTCTTGGGAACTGGAGCCGCGCACTGGAGGGGAACACCGATAAACTCATCTTT. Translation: CALGNWSRALEGNTDKLIF.

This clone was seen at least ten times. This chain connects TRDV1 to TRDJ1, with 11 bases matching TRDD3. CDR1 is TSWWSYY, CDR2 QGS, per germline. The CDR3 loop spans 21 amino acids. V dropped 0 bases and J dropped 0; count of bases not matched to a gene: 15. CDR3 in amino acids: CALGELPWAGGYSKNTDKLIF. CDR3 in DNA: TGTGCTCTTGGGGAACTTCCCTGGGCTGGGGGATACTCCAAGAACACCGATAAACTCATCTTT.

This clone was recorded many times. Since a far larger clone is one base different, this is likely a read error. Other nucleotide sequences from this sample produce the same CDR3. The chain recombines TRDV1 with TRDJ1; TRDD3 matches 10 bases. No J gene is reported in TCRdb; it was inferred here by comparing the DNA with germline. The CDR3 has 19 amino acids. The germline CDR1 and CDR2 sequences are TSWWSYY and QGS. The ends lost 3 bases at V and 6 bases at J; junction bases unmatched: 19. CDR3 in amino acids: CALGELRSPLLGDPHKLIF. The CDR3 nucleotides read TGTGCTCTTGGGGAGCTCAGGTCTCCCTTACTGGGGGATCCCCATAAACTCATCTTT.

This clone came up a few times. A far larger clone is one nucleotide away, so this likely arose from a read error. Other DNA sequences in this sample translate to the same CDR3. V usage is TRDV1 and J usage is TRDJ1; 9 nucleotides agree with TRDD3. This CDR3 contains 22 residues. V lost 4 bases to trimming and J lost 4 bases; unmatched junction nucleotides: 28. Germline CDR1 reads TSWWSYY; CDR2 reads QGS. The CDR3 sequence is CALGVFFRSRGILGSRSDKLIF. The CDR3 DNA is TGTGCTCTTGGGGTATTCTTCCGGAGTCGGGGGATACTTGGCTCACGAAGCGATAAACTCATCTTT.